This T cell receptor beta chain is drawn from a study of a mutant IDH1 vaccine in newly diagnosed glioma. Here immunoSEQ multiplex PCR was the method, and the copy in TCRdb shows in-frame clones only, minus some. The table shows over 55,000 clones, with 80% to 90% occurring only once. 21 amino acids form the CDR3, both terminal residues included. Worth noting for this clone: Its specificity is unknown. The limits of the CDR3 on the DNA are not certain, so only TCRdb's listed CDR3 is given.

Time point denoted: week 5, during vaccination. Vaccination used 300 ug of mutant IDH1 20-mer peptide per dose, with topical imiquimod. The chain combines TRBV21-1 with TRBJ2-7; TRBD1 is the table's D call and was not checked against the DNA. TRBV21-1 is flagged as a pseudogene. The TCR originated in a woman aged 40 to 55 with glioma. Sample: PBMCs, taken from a glioma patient whose treatment included an IDH1 peptide vaccine. CDR3 sequence: CASSKDQIGDRWGGGIYEQYF.